The clone carrying this T cell receptor (beta chain) was counted once. What it recognizes is unknown. The CDR3 is 15 amino acids. The V segment lost 3 bases and the J segment 5 bases; nucleotides outside the gene matches: 6. Germline-derived CDR1 and CDR2 are SGHAT and FQNNGV. These data are taken from a study of shared clonotypes between healthy human individuals. Data came from immunoSEQ multiplex PCR; TCRdb stores just in-frame clones and leaves some out. The sample contains about 2,500,000 clones, over 85% of which appear only once. The study's findings and limits: Depth was large, yet rarefaction showed that sorted-subset sequencing was incomplete.

J is TRBJ2-1 and V is TRBV11-2; 8 nucleotides match TRBD2. The specimen was naive CD4+ T cells sorted from blood. Regarding subset: CD45RA+ positively selected. This TCR came from a man younger than 30 in good health. The CDR3 loop reads CASSFSAGAHNEQFF. In DNA form, the CDR3 reads TGTGCCAGCAGCTTTTCAGCGGGAGCCCACAATGAGCAGTTCTTC.